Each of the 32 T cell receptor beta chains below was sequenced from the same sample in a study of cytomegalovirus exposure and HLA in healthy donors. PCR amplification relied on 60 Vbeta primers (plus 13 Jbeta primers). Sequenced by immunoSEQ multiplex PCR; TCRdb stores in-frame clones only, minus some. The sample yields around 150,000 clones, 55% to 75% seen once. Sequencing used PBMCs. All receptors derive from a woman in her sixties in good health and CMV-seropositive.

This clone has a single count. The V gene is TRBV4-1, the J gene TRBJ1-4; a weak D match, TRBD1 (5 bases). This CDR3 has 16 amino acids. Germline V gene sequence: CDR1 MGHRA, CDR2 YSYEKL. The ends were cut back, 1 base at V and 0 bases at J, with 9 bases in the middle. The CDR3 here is CASSQGRVTTNEKLFF. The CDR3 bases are TGCGCCAGCAGCCAAGGCAGGGTAACAACTAATGAAAAACTGTTTTTT.

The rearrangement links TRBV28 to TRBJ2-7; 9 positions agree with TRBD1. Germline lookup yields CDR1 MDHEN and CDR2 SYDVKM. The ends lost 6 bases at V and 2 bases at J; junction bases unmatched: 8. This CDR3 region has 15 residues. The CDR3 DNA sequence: TGTGCCAGCAGCCTCGTCGGGACAGGGACCTACGAGCAGTACTTC. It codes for CASSLVGTGTYEQYF. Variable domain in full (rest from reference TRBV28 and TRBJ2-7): DVKVTQSSRYLVKRTGEKVFLECVQDMDHENMFWYRQDPGLGLRLIYFSYDVKMKEKGDIPEGYSVSREKKERFSLILESASTNQTSMYLCASSLVGTGTYEQYFGPGTRLTVT.

The CDR3 sequence: CASSQSLKYNEQFF. CDR3 coding DNA: TGTGCCAGCAGCCAAAGCCTGAAGTATAATGAGCAGTTCTTC. The rearrangement links TRBV14 to TRBJ2-1; D is unresolved. The CDR3 has 14 residues. Trimming removed 2 bases from V and 7 bases from J, with 12 bases in between. Per the germline V gene, CDR1 is SGHDN and CDR2 is FVKESK.

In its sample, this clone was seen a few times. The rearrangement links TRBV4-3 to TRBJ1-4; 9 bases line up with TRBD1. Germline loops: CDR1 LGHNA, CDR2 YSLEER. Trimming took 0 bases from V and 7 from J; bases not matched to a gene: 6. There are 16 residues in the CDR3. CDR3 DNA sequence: TGCGCCAGCAGCCAAGATCAGGGACAGGGTGGTGAAAAACTGTTTTTT. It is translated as CASSQDQGQGGEKLFF.

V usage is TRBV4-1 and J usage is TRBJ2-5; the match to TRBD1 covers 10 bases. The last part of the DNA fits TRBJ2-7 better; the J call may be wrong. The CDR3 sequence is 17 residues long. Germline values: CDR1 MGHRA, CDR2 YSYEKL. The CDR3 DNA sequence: TGCGCCAGCAGCCAAGGGACCGACAGGGGGCTTGCCTACGAGCAGTACTTC. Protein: CASSQGTDRGLAYEQYF.

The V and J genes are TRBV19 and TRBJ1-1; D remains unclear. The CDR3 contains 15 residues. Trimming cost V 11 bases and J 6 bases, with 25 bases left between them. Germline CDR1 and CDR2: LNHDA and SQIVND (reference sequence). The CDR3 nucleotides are TGTGCCTCACGGGCACGATCGAGGGATATAGCTGAAGCTTTCTTT. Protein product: CASRARSRDIAEAFF. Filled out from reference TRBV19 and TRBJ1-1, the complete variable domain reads DGGITQSPKYLFRKEGQNVTLSCEQNLNHDAMYWYRQDPGQGLRLIYYSQIVNDFQKGDIAEGYSVSREKKESFPLTVTSAQKNPTAFYLCASRARSRDIAEAFFGQGTRLTVV.

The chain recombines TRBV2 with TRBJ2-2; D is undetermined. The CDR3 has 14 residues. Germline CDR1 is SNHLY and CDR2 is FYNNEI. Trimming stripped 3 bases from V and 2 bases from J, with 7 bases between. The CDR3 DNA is TGTGCCAGCAGTGAGACACCAAACACCGGGGAGCTGTTTTTT. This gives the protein CASSETPNTGELFF.

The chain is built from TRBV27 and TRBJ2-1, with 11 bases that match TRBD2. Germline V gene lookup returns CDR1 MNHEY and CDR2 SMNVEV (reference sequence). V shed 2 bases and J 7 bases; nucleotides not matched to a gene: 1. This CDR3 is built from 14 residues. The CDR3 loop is CASSLLAGGNEQFF. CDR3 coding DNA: TGTGCCAGCAGTTTACTAGCGGGAGGTAATGAGCAGTTCTTC.

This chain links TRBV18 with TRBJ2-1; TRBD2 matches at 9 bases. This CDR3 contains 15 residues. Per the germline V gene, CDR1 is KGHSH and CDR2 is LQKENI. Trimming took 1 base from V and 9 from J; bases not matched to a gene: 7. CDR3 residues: CASSPLSGRVGEQFF. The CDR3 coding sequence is TGTGCCAGCTCACCACTTAGCGGGAGAGTGGGTGAGCAGTTCTTC. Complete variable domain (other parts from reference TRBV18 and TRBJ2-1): NAGVMQNPRHLVRRRGQEARLRCSPMKGHSHVYWYRQLPEEGLKFMVYLQKENIIDESGMPKERFSAEFPKEGPSILRIQQVVRGDSAAYFCASSPLSGRVGEQFFGPGTRLTVL.

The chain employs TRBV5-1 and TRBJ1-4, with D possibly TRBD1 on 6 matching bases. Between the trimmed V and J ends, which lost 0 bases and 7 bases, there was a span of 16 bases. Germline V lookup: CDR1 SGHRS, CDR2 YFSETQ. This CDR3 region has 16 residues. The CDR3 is CASSLGPLGTPEKLFF. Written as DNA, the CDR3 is TGCGCCAGCAGCTTGGGGCCCTTAGGGACACCTGAAAAACTGTTTTTT.

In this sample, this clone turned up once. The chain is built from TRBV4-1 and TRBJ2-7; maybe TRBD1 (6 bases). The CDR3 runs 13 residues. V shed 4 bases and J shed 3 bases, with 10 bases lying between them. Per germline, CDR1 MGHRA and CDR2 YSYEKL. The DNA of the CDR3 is TGCGCCAGCAGCCGGGACACCGACTACGAGCAGTACTTC. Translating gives CASSRDTDYEQYF.

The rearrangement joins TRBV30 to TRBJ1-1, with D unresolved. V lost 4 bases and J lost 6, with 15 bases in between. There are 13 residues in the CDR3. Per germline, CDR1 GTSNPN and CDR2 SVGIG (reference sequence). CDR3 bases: TGTGCCTGGACCGAGGGCAAAAAGGCTGAAGCTTTCTTT. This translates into CAWTEGKKAEAFF. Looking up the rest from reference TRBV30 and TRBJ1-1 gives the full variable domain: SQTIHQWPATLVQPVGSPLSLECTVEGTSNPNLYWYRQAAGRGLQLLFYSVGIGQISSEVPQNLSASRPQDRQFILSSKKLLLSDSGFYLCAWTEGKKAEAFFGQGTRLTVV.

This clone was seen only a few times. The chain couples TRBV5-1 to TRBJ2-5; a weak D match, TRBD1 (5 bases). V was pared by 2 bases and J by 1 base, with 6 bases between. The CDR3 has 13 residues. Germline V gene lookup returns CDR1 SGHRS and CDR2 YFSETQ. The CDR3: CASSFQGQETQYF. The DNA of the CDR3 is TGCGCCAGCAGCTTTCAGGGCCAAGAGACCCAGTACTTC.

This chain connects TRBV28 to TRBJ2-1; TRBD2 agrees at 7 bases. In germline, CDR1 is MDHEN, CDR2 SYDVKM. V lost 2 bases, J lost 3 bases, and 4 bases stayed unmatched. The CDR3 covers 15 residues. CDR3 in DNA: TGTGCCAGCAGTTTAAGCGGACTAGGCTACAATGAGCAGTTCTTC. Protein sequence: CASSLSGLGYNEQFF. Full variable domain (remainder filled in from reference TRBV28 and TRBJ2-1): DVKVTQSSRYLVKRTGEKVFLECVQDMDHENMFWYRQDPGLGLRLIYFSYDVKMKEKGDIPEGYSVSREKKERFSLILESASTNQTSMYLCASSLSGLGYNEQFFGPGTRLTVL.

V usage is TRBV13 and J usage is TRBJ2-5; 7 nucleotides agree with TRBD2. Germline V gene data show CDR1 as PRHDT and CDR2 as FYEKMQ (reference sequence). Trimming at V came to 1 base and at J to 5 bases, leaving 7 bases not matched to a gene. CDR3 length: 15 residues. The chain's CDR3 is CASSLESAGVETQYF. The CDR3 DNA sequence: TGTGCCAGCAGCTTAGAGTCGGCGGGAGTGGAGACCCAGTACTTC.

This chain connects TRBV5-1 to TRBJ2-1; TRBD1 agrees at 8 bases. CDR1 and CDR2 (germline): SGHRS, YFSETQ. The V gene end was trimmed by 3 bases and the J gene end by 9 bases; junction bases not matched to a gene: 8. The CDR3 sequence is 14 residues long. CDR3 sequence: CASSSSLTGGEQFF. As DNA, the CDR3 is TGCGCCAGCAGCTCTTCTTTAACAGGGGGTGAGCAGTTCTTC.

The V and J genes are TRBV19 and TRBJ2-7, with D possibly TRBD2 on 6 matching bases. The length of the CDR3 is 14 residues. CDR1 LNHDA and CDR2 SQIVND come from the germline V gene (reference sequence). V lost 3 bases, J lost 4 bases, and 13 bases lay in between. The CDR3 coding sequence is TGTGCCAGTAGTATCCGGGAGACTAGTTACGAGCAGTACTTC. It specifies CASSIRETSYEQYF.

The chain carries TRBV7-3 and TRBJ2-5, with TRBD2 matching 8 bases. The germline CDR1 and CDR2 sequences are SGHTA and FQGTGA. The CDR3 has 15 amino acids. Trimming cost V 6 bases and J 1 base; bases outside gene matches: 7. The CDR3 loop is CASSPGGLVQETQYF. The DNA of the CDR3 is TGTGCCAGCAGTCCTGGGGGACTAGTCCAAGAGACCCAGTACTTC.

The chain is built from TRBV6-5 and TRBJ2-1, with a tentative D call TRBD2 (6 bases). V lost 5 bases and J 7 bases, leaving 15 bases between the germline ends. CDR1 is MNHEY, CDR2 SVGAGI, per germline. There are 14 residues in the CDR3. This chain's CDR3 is CASSTSQSGNEQFF. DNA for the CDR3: TGTGCCAGCAGTACGAGTCAAAGCGGGAATGAGCAGTTCTTC.

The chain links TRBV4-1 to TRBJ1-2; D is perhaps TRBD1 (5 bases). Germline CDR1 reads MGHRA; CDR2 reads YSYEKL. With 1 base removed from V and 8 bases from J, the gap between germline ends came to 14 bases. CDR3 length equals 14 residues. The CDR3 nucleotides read TGCGCCAGCAGCCAAGTCCGGCAGGGCGAAGGCTACACCTTC. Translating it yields CASSQVRQGEGYTF.

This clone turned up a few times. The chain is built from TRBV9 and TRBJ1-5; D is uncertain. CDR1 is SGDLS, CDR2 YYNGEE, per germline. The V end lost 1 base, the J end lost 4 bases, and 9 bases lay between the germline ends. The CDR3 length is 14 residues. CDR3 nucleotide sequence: TGTGCCAGCAGCGTAACAGCGGCTAATCAGCCCCAGCATTTT. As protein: CASSVTAANQPQHF.

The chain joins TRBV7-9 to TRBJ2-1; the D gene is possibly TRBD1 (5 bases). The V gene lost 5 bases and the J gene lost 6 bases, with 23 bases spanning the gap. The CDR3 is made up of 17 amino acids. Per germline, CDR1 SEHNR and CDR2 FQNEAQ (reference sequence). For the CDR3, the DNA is TGTGCCAGCAGCCTCCAGGGCCCGGCCCGCCCGCTCAATGAGCAGTTCTTC. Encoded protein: CASSLQGPARPLNEQFF.

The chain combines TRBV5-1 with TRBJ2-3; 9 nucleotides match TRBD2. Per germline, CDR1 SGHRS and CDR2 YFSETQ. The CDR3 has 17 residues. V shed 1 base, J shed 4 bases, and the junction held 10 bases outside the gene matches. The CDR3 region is CASSLRASGTPPDTQYF. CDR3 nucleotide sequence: TGCGCCAGCAGCTTGAGAGCTAGCGGGACGCCCCCAGATACGCAGTATTTT.

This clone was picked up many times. CDR3 nucleotides: TGCGCCAGCAGCCAAGGACAGGGATGGAGCTACGAGCAGTACTTC. This encodes CASSQGQGWSYEQYF. The chain links TRBV4-1 to TRBJ2-7, with TRBD1 matching over 7 bases. Unmatched junction bases numbered 6, after V lost 1 base and J lost 3 bases. The CDR3 has 15 residues. Germline V lookup: CDR1 MGHRA, CDR2 YSYEKL.

The CDR3 sequence: CASSDHRAPSGANVLTF. The CDR3 region has the DNA TGTGCCAGCAGCGACCACAGGGCCCCCTCTGGGGCCAACGTCCTGACTTTC. This chain links TRBV25-1 with TRBJ2-6, with D tentatively TRBD1 (6 bases). Germline V gene lookup returns CDR1 MGHDK and CDR2 SYGVNS. This CDR3 spans 17 amino acids. With 6 bases removed from V and 0 bases from J, the gap between germline ends came to 15 bases.

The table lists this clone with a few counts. The DNA of the CDR3 is TGTGCCAGCAGCGTTGGGGGGGCTGCCTACAATGAGCAGTTCTTC. Protein product: CASSVGGAAYNEQFF. The V gene is TRBV9, the J gene TRBJ2-1, with D perhaps matching TRBD2 (7 bases). This CDR3 has 15 residues. Trimming left V 2 bases short and J 2 bases short, with 11 bases between. Per the germline V gene, CDR1 is SGDLS and CDR2 is YYNGEE.

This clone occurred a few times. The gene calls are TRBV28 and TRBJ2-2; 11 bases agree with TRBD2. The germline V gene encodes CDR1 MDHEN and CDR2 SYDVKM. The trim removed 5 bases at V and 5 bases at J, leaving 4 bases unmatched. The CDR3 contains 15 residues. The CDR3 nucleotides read TGTGCCAGCAGTCCTCGACTAGCGGGAACCGGGGAGCTGTTTTTT. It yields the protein CASSPRLAGTGELFF.

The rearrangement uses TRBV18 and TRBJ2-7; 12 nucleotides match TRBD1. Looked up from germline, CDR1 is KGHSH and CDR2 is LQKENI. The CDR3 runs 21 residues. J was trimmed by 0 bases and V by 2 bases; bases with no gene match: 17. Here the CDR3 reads CASSPSSLYRDRGRISYEQYF. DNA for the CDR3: TGTGCCAGCTCACCATCATCCCTATACCGGGACAGGGGGCGTATCTCCTACGAGCAGTACTTC.

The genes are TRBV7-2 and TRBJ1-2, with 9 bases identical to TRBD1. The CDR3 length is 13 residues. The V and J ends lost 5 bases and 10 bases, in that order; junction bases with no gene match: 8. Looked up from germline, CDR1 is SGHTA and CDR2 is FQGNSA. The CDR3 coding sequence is TGTGCCAGCAGCGCACGGGACAGGGCAGTCTACACCTTC. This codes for CASSARDRAVYTF. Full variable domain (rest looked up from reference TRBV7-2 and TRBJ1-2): GAGVSQSPSNKVTEKGKDVELRCDPISGHTALYWYRQSLGQGLEFLIYFQGNSAPDKSGLPSDRFSAERTGGSVSTLTIQRTQQEDSAVYLCASSARDRAVYTFGSGTRLTVV.

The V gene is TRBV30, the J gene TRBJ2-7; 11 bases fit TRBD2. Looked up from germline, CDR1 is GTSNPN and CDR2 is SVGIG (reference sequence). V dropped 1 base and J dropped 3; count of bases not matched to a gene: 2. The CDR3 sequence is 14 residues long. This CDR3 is CAWSEGTSGYEQYF. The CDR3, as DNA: TGTGCCTGGAGTGAAGGGACTAGCGGCTACGAGCAGTACTTC.

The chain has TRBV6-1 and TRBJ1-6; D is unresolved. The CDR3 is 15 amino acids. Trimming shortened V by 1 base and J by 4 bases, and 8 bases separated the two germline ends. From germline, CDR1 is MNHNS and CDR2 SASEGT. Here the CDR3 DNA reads TGTGCCAGCAGTGAAGATCCAGGATATAATTCACCCCTCCACTTT. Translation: CASSEDPGYNSPLHF.

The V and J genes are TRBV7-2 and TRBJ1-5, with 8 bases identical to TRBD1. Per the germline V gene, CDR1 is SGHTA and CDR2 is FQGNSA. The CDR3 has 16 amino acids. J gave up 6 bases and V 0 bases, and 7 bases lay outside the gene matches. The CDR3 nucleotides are TGTGCCAGCAGCTTAGCCGACGCAGGGGGCGTTCAGCCCCAGCATTTT. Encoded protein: CASSLADAGGVQPQHF.